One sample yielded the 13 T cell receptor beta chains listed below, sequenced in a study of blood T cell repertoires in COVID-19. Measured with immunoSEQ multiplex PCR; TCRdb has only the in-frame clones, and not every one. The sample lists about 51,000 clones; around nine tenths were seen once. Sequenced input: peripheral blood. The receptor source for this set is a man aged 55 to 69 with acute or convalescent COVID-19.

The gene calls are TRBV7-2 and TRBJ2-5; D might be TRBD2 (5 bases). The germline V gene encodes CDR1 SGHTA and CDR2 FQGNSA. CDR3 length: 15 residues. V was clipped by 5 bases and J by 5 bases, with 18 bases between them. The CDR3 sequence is CASSEAVRRGETQYF. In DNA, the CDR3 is TGTGCCAGCAGCGAGGCTGTGAGGAGAGGGGAGACCCAGTACTTC. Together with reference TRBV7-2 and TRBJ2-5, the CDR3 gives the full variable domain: GAGVSQSPSNKVTEKGKDVELRCDPISGHTALYWYRQSLGQGLEFLIYFQGNSAPDKSGLPSDRFSAERTGGSVSTLTIQRTQQEDSAVYLCASSEAVRRGETQYFGPGTRLLVL.

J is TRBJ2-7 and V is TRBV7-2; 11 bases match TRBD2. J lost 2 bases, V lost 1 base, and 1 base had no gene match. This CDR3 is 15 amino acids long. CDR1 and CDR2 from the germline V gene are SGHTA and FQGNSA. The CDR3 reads CASSLGLAGTYEQYF. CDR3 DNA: TGTGCCAGCAGCTTAGGACTAGCGGGGACCTACGAGCAGTACTTC.

CDR3 in amino acids: CASSLGEGAPMPQHF. The CDR3 DNA sequence: TGTGCCAGCAGCCTAGGGGAGGGCGCCCCCATGCCCCAGCATTTT. The chain has TRBV6-5 and TRBJ1-5; possibly TRBD1 for D (5 bases). This CDR3 region has 15 residues. Trimming took off 6 bases at V and 9 bases at J, with 21 bases between the two ends. CDR1 is MNHEY, CDR2 SVGAGI, per germline.

CDR3 in DNA: TGCGCCAGCAGCCCGTCTCCTTTGAACACCGGGGAGCTGTTTTTT. Translated, it gives CASSPSPLNTGELFF. J is TRBJ2-2 and V is TRBV4-1; D gene unclear. This CDR3 spans 15 amino acids. CDR1 and CDR2 (germline): MGHRA, YSYEKL. V was pared by 4 bases and J by 1 base, with 10 bases between.

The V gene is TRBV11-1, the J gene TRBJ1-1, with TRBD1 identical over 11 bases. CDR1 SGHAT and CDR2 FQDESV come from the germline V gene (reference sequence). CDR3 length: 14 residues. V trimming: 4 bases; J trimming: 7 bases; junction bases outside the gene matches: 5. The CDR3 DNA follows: TGTGCCAGCAGCTGGGACAGGGGGAAGGGTGAAGCTTTCTTT. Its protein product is CASSWDRGKGEAFF.

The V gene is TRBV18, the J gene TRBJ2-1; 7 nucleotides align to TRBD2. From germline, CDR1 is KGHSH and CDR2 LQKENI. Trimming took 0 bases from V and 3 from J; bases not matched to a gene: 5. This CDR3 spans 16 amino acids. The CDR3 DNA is TGTGCCAGCTCACCACCGGTGGGGGGGGACTACAATGAGCAGTTCTTC. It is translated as CASSPPVGGDYNEQFF. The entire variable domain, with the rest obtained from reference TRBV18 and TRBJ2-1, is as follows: NAGVMQNPRHLVRRRGQEARLRCSPMKGHSHVYWYRQLPEEGLKFMVYLQKENIIDESGMPKERFSAEFPKEGPSILRIQQVVRGDSAAYFCASSPPVGGDYNEQFFGPGTRLTVL.

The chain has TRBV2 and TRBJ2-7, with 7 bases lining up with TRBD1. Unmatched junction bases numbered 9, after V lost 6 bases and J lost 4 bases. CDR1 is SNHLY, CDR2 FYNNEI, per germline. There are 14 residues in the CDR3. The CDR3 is CASSPGTDLYEQYF. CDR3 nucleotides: TGTGCCAGCAGCCCCGGGACAGATTTATACGAGCAGTACTTC.

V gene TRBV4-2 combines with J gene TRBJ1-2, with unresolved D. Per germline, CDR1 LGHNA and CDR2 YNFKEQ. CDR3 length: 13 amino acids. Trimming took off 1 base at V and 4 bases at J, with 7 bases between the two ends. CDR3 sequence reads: CASSQVPSYGYTF. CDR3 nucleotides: TGTGCCAGCAGCCAAGTTCCCAGCTATGGCTACACCTTC.

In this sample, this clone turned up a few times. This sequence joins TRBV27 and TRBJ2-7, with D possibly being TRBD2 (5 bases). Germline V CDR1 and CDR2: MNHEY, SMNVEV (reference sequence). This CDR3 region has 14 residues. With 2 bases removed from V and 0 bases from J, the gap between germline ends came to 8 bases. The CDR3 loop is CASSLGRGSYEQYF. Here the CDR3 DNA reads TGTGCCAGCAGTTTAGGTCGGGGCTCCTACGAGCAGTACTTC.

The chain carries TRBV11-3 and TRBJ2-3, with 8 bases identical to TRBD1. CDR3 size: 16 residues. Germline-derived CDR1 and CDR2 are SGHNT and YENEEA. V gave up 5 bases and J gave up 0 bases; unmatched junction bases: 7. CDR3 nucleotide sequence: TGTGCCAGCAGCCAAGGACAGGGACAGAGCACAGATACGCAGTATTTT. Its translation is CASSQGQGQSTDTQYF.

Here the CDR3 DNA reads TGTGCCAGCAGTTACTCAGAACCTAATCCCCACTACGAGCAGTACTTC. Amino acids: CASSYSEPNPHYEQYF. The chain links TRBV6-6 to TRBJ2-7; D ambiguous. This CDR3 is built from 16 residues. Trimming removed 0 bases at V and 3 bases at J, with 15 bases between. Per the germline V gene, CDR1 is MNHNY and CDR2 is SVGAGI (reference sequence).

As DNA, the CDR3 is TGTGCCAGCAGCTTAGCGCCGGGAAGCTCCTACGAGCAGTACTTC. Translating it yields CASSLAPGSSYEQYF. The gene calls are TRBV7-2 and TRBJ2-7; possible D gene TRBD2, 5 bases. V gave up 0 bases and J gave up 0 bases, with 9 bases separating them. CDR1 is SGHTA, CDR2 FQGNSA, per germline. The CDR3 is 15 amino acids.

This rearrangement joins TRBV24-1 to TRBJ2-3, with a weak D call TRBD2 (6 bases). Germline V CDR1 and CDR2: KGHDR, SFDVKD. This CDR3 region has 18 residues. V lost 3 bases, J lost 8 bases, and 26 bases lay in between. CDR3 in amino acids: CATSDPSRGGVKEGTQYF. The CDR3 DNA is TGTGCCACCAGTGATCCGAGCCGTGGTGGGGTGAAGGAGGGTACGCAGTATTTT.